This record covers a single T cell receptor (beta chain). This sample was taken from a study of blood T cell repertoires in COVID-19. Data came from immunoSEQ multiplex PCR; TCRdb stores just in-frame clones and leaves some out. The repertoire includes about 85,000 clones, approximately 90% of them detected once, and 2% to 2.5% sits in the top ten. The V gene lost 4 bases and the J gene lost 7 bases, with 19 bases spanning the gap. Per the germline V gene, CDR1 is SGHTA and CDR2 is FQGNSA. The CDR3 loop spans 16 amino acids. This chain joins TRBV7-2 and TRBJ2-2; D is perhaps TRBD1 (7 bases). Sequenced: peripheral blood. The receptor comes from a human donor with active COVID-19. The donor label of this sample is uncertain. In nucleotides, the CDR3 is TGTGCCAGCAGCTCCCCCCTACTAGCAGGGGGCGGGGAGCTGTTTTTT. The encoded protein is CASSSPLLAGGGELFF.